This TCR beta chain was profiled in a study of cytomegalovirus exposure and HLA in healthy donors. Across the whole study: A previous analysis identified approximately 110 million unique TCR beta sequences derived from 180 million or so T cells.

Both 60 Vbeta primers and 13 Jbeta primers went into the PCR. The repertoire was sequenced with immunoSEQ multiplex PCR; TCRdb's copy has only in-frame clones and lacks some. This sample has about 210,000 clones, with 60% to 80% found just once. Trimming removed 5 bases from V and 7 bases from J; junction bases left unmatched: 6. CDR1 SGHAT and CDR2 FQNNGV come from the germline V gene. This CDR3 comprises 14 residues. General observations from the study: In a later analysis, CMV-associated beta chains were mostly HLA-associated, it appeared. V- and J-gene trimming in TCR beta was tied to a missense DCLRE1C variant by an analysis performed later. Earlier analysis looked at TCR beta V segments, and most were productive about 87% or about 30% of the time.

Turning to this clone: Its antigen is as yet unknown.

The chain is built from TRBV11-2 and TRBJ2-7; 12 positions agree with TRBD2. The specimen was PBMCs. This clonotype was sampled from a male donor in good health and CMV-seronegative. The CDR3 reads CASSPLAGGYEQYF. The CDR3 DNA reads TGTGCCAGCAGCCCACTAGCGGGAGGCTATGAGCAGTACTTC.